This TCR beta chain was sequenced during a study of cytomegalovirus exposure and HLA in healthy donors. Looking at the study overall: In an early release, HLA-typed donors contributed approximately 82 million unique TCR sequences. General study points: It was 150 or so TCR beta chains that were listed as cytomegalovirus-associated. Among donors in an Asian-associated ancestry cluster, a later analysis reportedly found fewer N-insertions than the roughly 700-donor mean. Further analysis, carried out later, found HLA-associated TCR beta chains more clonally expanded than equally common other chains.

13 Jbeta primers and 60 Vbeta primers were used for the PCR. Clones were read by immunoSEQ multiplex PCR, and TCRdb kept only the in-frame ones, dropping some. This repertoire includes about 160,000 clones. Trimming took 5 bases from V and 12 from J; bases not matched to a gene: 11. The germline gives CDR1 PRHDT, CDR2 FYEKMQ (reference sequence). The CDR3 runs 14 residues. As for this clone: The antigen remains unidentified.

Sequenced input: PBMCs. This receptor was obtained from a woman in her sixties or seventies in good health and CMV-seronegative. V is TRBV13 and J is TRBJ2-1; 9 positions agree with TRBD1. The CDR3 loop reads CASSPPGTGMSQFF. In DNA form, the CDR3 reads TGTGCCAGCAGCCCCCCCGGGACAGGGATGTCGCAGTTCTTC.